The clone carrying this TCR beta chain has at least ten counts. What it binds is unknown. This sample stems from a study of T cells in Graves' hyperthyroidism and ophthalmopathy. TCR beta CDR3 region amplification was performed from RNA transcripts. In the first-round RT-PCR of the TCR CDR3, the HTBI primer set was used. Each CDR3 protein is one row after TCRdb ran MiXCR on the multiplex PCR reads. Here the sample spans around 350,000 distinct CDR3 sequences, about 18% being singletons. Exclusion of a patient resulted from uncontrolled infection, other autoimmune disease, pregnancy or lactation. General observations from the study: Ophthalmopathy onset followed model prediction by a median approximately seven months.

Source material: blood. The TCR sequence derives from a woman under 30 with Graves' hyperthyroidism.

The CDR3 bases are TGTGCCAGCAGTCCCCACCCGGGACAGGGGGCCCCTACCTATGGCTACACCTTC. It encodes CASSPHPGQGAPTYGYTF. The gene calls are TRBV6-4 and TRBJ1-2; 12 bases are shared with TRBD1. CDR3 length: 18 amino acids. Germline CDR1 is MRHNA and CDR2 is SNTAGT. V lost 5 bases, J lost 4 bases, and 14 bases stayed unmatched.